This T cell receptor (beta chain) derives from a study of human T cells and chemical hapten exposure. Original processing methods: Samples held a median of approximately 96,000 TCRs, range 23,224–690,600. TCRdb recomputed calls from the RACE reads with MiXCR, one row per CDR3 protein. TCRdb's processing, not the authors' own work, is the source of the V and J calls. The repertoire holds about 97,000 distinct CDR3 sequences, with 27% as singletons. V lost 1 base, J lost 2 bases, and 10 bases stayed unmatched. This CDR3 is 17 amino acids long. Germline CDR1 and CDR2: MRHNA and SNTAGT. Study outcomes and limitations: High-frequency TCRs, those above 1 in 1000, stayed the same after DPC sensitization.

Sample time point: patch test 3, about 24 weeks after DPC sensitization. Treatment here: therapeutic diphenylcyclopropenone sensitization with weekly scalp DPC. From whole blood left unfractionated, total RNA was extracted. A remark on this clonotype: Its antigen is still unknown.

The chain joins TRBV6-4 to TRBJ1-2, with TRBD1 matching over 7 bases. The clonotype comes from a man aged 40-49 years with alopecia areata. Some clones in this sample may be carry-over from other donors' samples. This material consisted of whole blood, taken in connection with sensitization to the hapten diphenylcyclopropenone (DPC). CDR3 in amino acids: CASSDYFLAGGNYGYTF. Here the CDR3 DNA reads TGTGCCAGCAGTGACTACTTCCTGGCAGGGGGAAACTATGGCTACACCTTC.